This passage covers 11 T cell receptor beta chains from one sample sequenced in a study of CD8+ T cells in alopecia areata. After isolation, RNA underwent reverse transcription to generate cDNA as the sequencing template. The assay was immunoSEQ multiplex PCR, and TCRdb's table has in-frame clones only and misses some. The sample yields about 160,000 clones, 50% to 70% seen once. The treatment: oral pan-JAK inhibitor, 5-10 mg twice daily. The sample in question was CD4+ T cells sorted from blood, obtained at week 4, from a patient treated with tofacitinib. These receptors all come from a human donor with alopecia areata.

The V call is TRBV18, the J call TRBJ1-1, with TRBD1 as a possible D gene (5 bases). The CDR3 runs to 16 residues. Germline CDR1 and CDR2: KGHSH and LQKENI. The ends were cut back, 2 bases at V and 5 bases at J, with 18 bases in the middle. This CDR3 is CASSPIVGGTGTEAFF. The CDR3 DNA is TGTGCCAGCTCACCAATAGTTGGGGGAACGGGGACTGAAGCTTTCTTT.

The V and J genes are TRBV7-6 and TRBJ2-1; D remains ambiguous. CDR3 length: 13 amino acids. Germline loops: CDR1 SGHVS, CDR2 FNYEAQ. V lost 0 bases and J 7 bases, leaving 7 bases between the germline ends. DNA of the CDR3: TGTGCCAGCAGCTTAGCTAGTTTGAATGAGCAGTTCTTC. Translated: CASSLASLNEQFF.

The chain is built from TRBV29-1 and TRBJ1-4; TRBD1 aligns across 8 bases. The V and J ends lost 5 bases and 7 bases, in that order; junction bases with no gene match: 6. CDR3 length: 13 amino acids. The V gene's germline CDR1 is SQVTM and CDR2 ANQGSEA. The CDR3 region has the DNA TGCAGCGTTCCAGGGGGCCGAGGTGAAAAACTGTTTTTT. Protein: CSVPGGRGEKLFF.

The gene calls are TRBV5-6 and TRBJ2-7; 10 nucleotides line up with TRBD2. The CDR3 has 16 residues. CDR1 and CDR2 from the germline V gene are SGHDT and YYEEEE. V lost 3 bases and J lost 7; bases outside the gene matches: 13. CDR3 coding DNA: TGTGCCAGCAGCTCCCTCGAAGTAGCGGGAGGTTTTGAGCAGTACTTC. It codes for CASSSLEVAGGFEQYF.

The gene calls are TRBV2 and TRBJ2-1; 12 bases align to TRBD2. CDR1 is SNHLY, CDR2 FYNNEI, per germline. This CDR3 has 16 amino acids. The V segment lost 4 bases and the J segment 6 bases; nucleotides outside the gene matches: 7. The CDR3 DNA sequence: TGTGCCAGCAGTGGGACCGGGACTAGCGGGCTCAATGAGCAGTTCTTC. It specifies CASSGTGTSGLNEQFF. The complete variable domain, with remaining parts taken from reference TRBV2 and TRBJ2-1, reads EPEVTQTPSHQVTQMGQEVILRCVPISNHLYFYWYRQILGQKVEFLVSFYNNEISEKSEIFDDQFSVERPDGSNFTLKIRSTKLEDSAMYFCASSGTGTSGLNEQFFGPGTRLTVL.

This clone was detected a few times. J is TRBJ2-5 and V is TRBV7-3, with no clear D. This CDR3 is 15 amino acids long. CDR1 is SGHTA and CDR2 is FQGTGA in the germline V gene. V dropped 2 bases and J dropped 5 bases, with 15 bases sitting between them. The CDR3 DNA sequence: TGTGCCAGCAGCTTAGGGCGAGCATCCGGGGAGACCCAGTACTTC. Amino acids: CASSLGRASGETQYF.

J is TRBJ2-7 and V is TRBV9, with D perhaps matching TRBD1 or TRBD2 (7 bases each). With 3 bases removed from V and 2 bases from J, the gap between germline ends came to 15 bases. Germline V gene sequence: CDR1 SGDLS, CDR2 YYNGEE. This CDR3 has 15 amino acids. In DNA form, the CDR3 reads TGTGCCAGCAGCGAGGCCCAGGGGGGGACCTACGAGCAGTACTTC. Amino acid sequence: CASSEAQGGTYEQYF.

V usage is TRBV2 and J usage is TRBJ2-2, with D hard to call. In germline, CDR1 is SNHLY, CDR2 FYNNEI. The CDR3 is 13 residues long. V gave up 5 bases and J gave up 8 bases, with 12 bases separating them. The DNA of the CDR3 is TGTGCCAGCAGTACCAGACATTCGGGGGAGCTGTTTTTT. Encoded protein: CASSTRHSGELFF.

This chain connects TRBV5-6 to TRBJ1-2; D is unclear. This CDR3 is 15 amino acids long. Germline V gene data show CDR1 as SGHDT and CDR2 as YYEEEE. V shed 3 bases and J shed 4 bases, with 16 bases lying between them. CDR3 DNA sequence: TGTGCCAGCAGCTCACTCGGCCCAGAGGTCTATGGCTACACCTTC. As protein: CASSSLGPEVYGYTF.

The rearrangement links TRBV9 to TRBJ1-2, with a tentative D call TRBD1 (6 bases). CDR1 and CDR2 (germline): SGDLS, YYNGEE. This CDR3 has 14 amino acids. The V end lost 5 bases, the J end lost 3 bases, and 14 bases lay between the germline ends. The CDR3 is CASRKTGQYYGYTF. In DNA, the CDR3 is TGTGCCAGCAGGAAGACGGGACAATACTATGGCTACACCTTC.

This clone turned up a few times. The chain uses TRBV2 and TRBJ1-1; D call uncertain. CDR1 and CDR2 (germline): SNHLY, FYNNEI. CDR3 length: 11 residues. Trimming pared 6 bases from V and 9 bases from J, leaving 11 bases between. The CDR3 DNA reads TGTGCCAGCAGGGACGGAGCAAAAGCTTTCTTT. It yields the protein CASRDGAKAFF. The entire variable domain, with the rest obtained from reference TRBV2 and TRBJ1-1, is as follows: EPEVTQTPSHQVTQMGQEVILRCVPISNHLYFYWYRQILGQKVEFLVSFYNNEISEKSEIFDDQFSVERPDGSNFTLKIRSTKLEDSAMYFCASRDGAKAFFGQGTRLTVV.